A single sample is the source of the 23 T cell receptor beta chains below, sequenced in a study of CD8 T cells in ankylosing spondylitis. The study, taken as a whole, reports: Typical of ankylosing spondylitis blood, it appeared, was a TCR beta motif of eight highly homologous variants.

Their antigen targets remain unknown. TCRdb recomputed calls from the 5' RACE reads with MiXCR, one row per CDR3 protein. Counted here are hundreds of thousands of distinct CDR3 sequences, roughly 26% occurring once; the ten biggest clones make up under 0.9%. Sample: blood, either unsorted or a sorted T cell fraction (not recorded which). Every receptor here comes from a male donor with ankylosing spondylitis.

The CDR3 is CASSLRLAGGLNEQFF. The CDR3 DNA sequence: TGTGCCAGCAGCTTAAGACTAGCGGGAGGACTTAATGAGCAGTTCTTC. The genes are TRBV11-3 and TRBJ2-1, with 13 bases aligning to TRBD2. The CDR3 length is 16 residues. V gave up 2 bases and J gave up 7 bases; unmatched junction bases: 5. Germline CDR1 is SGHNT and CDR2 is YENEEA.

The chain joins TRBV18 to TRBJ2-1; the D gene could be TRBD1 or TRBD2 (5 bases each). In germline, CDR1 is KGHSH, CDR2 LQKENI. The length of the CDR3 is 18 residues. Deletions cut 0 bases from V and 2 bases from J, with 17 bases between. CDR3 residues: CASSPPIRDGAPYNEQFF. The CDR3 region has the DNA TGTGCCAGCTCACCACCGATTCGGGACGGGGCACCCTACAATGAGCAGTTCTTC.

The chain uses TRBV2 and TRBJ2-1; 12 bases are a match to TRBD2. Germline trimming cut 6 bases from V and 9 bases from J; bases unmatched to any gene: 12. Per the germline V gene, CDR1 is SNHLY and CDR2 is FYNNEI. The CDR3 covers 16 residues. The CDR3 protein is CASSLSTSGRHPEQFF. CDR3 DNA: TGTGCCAGCAGCCTTTCGACTAGCGGGAGACATCCTGAGCAGTTCTTC.

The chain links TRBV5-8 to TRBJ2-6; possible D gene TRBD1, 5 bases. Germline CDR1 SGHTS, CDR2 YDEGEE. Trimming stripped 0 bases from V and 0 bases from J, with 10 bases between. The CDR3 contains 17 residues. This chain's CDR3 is CASSLAVGLSGANVLTF. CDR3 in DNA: TGTGCCAGCAGCTTGGCGGTGGGGCTCTCTGGGGCCAACGTCCTGACTTTC.

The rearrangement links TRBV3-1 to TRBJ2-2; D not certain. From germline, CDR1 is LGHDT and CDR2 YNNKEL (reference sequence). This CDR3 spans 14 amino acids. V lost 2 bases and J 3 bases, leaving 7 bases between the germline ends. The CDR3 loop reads CASSQTGYTGELFF. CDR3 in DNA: TGTGCCAGCAGCCAAACCGGGTACACCGGGGAGCTGTTTTTT.

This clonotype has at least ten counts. The CDR3 DNA is TGTGCCAGCAGCGTGCGACAGATCTATAATTCACCCCTCCACTTT. Protein sequence: CASSVRQIYNSPLHF. This chain links TRBV3-1 with TRBJ1-6; perhaps TRBD1 as D (5 bases). V was clipped by 5 bases and J by 3 bases, with 11 bases between them. The germline gives CDR1 LGHDT, CDR2 YNNKEL (reference sequence). The CDR3 sequence is 15 residues long.

The CDR3 loop reads CASSARTSINEQFF. CDR3 DNA sequence: TGTGCCAGCAGCGCAAGGACTAGTATAAATGAGCAGTTCTTC. This chain joins TRBV9 and TRBJ2-1, with 7 bases fitting TRBD2. The germline V gene encodes CDR1 SGDLS and CDR2 YYNGEE. After removal of 3 bases from V and 7 bases from J, the junction contained 7 bases not matched to a gene. The CDR3 is 14 residues long.

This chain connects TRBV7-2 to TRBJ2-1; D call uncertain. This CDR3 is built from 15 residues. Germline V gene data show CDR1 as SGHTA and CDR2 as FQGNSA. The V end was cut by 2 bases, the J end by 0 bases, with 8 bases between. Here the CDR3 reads CASSLRSSSYNEQFF. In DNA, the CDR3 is TGTGCCAGCAGCTTACGCAGCAGCTCCTACAATGAGCAGTTCTTC.

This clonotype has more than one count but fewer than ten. CDR3 loop: CSVLGAGTEAFF. In DNA form, the CDR3 reads TGCAGCGTTCTGGGGGCCGGCACTGAAGCTTTCTTT. The chain carries TRBV29-1 and TRBJ1-1, with a weak D call TRBD1 (6 bases). Per germline, CDR1 SQVTM and CDR2 ANQGSEA. The CDR3 sequence is 12 residues long. Trimming pared 5 bases from V and 4 bases from J, leaving 11 bases between.

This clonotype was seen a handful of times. In nucleotides, the CDR3 is TGTGCCATCAGCCGACTAGCGGAGAGTGACAATGAGCAGTTCTTC. Protein sequence: CAISRLAESDNEQFF. The rearrangement joins TRBV10-3 to TRBJ2-1; TRBD2 agrees at 9 bases. The germline gives CDR1 ENHRY, CDR2 SYGVKD. Losses at the gene ends were 6 bases for V and 5 bases for J; bases not matched to a gene: 8. CDR3 size: 15 residues.

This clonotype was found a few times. CDR3 loop: CASSVEGQGLNEQFF. CDR3 nucleotide sequence: TGTGCCAGCAGCGTAGAGGGACAGGGACTGAATGAGCAGTTCTTC. The rearrangement uses TRBV9 and TRBJ2-1; 9 bases match TRBD1. Looked up from germline, CDR1 is SGDLS and CDR2 is YYNGEE. The CDR3 runs 15 residues. After removal of 0 bases from V and 7 bases from J, the junction contained 5 bases not matched to a gene. Based on the CDR3 plus reference TRBV9 and TRBJ2-1, the full variable domain is DSGVTQTPKHLITATGQRVTLRCSPRSGDLSVYWYQQSLDQGLQFLIQYYNGEERAKGNILERFSAQQFPDLHSELNLSSLELGDSALYFCASSVEGQGLNEQFFGPGTRLTVL.

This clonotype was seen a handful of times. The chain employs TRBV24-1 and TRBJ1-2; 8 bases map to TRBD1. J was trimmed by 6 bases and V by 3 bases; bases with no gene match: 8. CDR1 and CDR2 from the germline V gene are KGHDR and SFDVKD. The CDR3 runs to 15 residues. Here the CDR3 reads CATSDHGQGRDGYTF. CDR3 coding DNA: TGTGCCACCAGTGATCACGGACAGGGTCGAGATGGCTACACCTTC.

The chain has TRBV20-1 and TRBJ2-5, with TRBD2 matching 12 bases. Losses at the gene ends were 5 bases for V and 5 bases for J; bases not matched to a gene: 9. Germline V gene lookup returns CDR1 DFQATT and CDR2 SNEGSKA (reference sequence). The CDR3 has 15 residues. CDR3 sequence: CSASSSGRAGETQYF. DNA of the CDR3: TGCAGTGCTTCATCTAGCGGGAGGGCCGGGGAGACCCAGTACTTC.

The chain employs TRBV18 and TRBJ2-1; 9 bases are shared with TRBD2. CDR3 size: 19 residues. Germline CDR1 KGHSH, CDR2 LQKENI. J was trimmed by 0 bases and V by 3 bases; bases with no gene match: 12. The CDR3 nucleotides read TGTGCCAGCTCACCCCAGGGAGCGGGAGGATCCAGCTCCTACAATGAGCAGTTCTTC. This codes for CASSPQGAGGSSSYNEQFF.

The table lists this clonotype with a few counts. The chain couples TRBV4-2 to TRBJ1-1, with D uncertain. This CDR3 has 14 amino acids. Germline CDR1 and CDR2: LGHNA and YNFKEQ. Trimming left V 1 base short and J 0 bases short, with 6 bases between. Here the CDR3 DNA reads TGTGCCAGCAGCCAAGCTCCTATGAACACTGAAGCTTTCTTT. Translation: CASSQAPMNTEAFF.

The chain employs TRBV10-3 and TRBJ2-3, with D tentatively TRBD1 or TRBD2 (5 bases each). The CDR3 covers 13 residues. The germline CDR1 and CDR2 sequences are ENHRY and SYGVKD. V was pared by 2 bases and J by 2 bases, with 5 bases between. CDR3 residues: CAISEGTTDTQYF. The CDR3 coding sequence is TGTGCCATCAGTGAGGGGACCACAGATACGCAGTATTTT.

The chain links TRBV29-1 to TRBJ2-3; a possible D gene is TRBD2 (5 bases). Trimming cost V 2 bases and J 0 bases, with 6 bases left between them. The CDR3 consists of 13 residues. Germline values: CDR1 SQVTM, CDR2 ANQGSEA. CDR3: CSVETGSTDTQYF. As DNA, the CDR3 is TGCAGCGTTGAAACGGGGAGCACAGATACGCAGTATTTT.

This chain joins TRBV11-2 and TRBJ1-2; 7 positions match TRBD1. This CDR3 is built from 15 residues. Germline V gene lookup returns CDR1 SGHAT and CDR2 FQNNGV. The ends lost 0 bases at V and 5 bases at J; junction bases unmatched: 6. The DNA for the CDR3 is TGTGCCAGCAGCTTAGATTGGGGGGACAGATATGGCTACACCTTC. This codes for CASSLDWGDRYGYTF.

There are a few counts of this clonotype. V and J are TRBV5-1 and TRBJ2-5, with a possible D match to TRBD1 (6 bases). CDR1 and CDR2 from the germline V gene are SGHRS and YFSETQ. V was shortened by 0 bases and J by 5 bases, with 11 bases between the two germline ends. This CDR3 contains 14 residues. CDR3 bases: TGCGCCAGCAGCTTGGAAAGGGGGACGGAGACCCAGTACTTC. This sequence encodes CASSLERGTETQYF.

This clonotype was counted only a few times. The CDR3 protein is CASSPQAWDEKLFF. The CDR3 DNA is TGTGCCAGCAGCCCTCAGGCTTGGGATGAAAAACTGTTTTTT. The V and J genes are TRBV3-1 and TRBJ1-4; D is ambiguous. The CDR3 length is 14 residues. The V gene's germline CDR1 is LGHDT and CDR2 YNNKEL (reference sequence). Trimming removed 4 bases at V and 6 bases at J, with 12 bases between.

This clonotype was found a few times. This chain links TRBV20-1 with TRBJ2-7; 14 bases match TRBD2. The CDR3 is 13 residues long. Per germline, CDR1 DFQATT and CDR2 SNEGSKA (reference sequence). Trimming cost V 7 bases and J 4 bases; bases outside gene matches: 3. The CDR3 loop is CSVGTSGRYEQYF. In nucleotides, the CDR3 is TGCAGTGTCGGGACTAGCGGGAGATACGAGCAGTACTTC.

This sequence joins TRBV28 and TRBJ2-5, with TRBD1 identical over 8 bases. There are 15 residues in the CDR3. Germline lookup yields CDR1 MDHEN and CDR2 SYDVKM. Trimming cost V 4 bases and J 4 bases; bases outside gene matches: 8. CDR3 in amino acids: CASSSVGQGLETQYF. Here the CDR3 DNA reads TGTGCCAGCAGTTCTGTCGGACAGGGATTAGAGACCCAGTACTTC.

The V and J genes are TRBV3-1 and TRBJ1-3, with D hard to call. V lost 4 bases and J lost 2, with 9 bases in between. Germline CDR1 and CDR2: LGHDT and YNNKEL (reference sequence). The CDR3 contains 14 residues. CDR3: CASSPSAAGNTIYF. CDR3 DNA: TGTGCCAGCAGCCCGTCCGCGGCTGGAAACACCATATATTTT.